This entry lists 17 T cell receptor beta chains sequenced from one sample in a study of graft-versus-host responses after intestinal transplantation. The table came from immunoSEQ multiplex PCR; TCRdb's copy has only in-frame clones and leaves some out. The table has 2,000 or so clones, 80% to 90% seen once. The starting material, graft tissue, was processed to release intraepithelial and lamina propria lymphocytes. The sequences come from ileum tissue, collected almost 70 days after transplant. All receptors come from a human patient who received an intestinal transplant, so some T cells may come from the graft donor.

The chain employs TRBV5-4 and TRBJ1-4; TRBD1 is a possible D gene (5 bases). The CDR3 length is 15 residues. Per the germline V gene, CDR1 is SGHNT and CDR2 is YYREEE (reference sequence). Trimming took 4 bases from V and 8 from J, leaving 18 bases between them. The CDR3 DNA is TGTGCCAGCAGCCTAAACACGGGAGGGACGGAAAAACTGTTTTTT. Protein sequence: CASSLNTGGTEKLFF.

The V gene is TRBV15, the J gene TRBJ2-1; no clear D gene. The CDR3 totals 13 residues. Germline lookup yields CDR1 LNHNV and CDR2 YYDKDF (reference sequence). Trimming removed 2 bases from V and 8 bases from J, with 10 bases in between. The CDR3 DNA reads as TGTGCCACCAGCAGACCTTCGGTCCATGAGCAGTTCTTC. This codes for CATSRPSVHEQFF.

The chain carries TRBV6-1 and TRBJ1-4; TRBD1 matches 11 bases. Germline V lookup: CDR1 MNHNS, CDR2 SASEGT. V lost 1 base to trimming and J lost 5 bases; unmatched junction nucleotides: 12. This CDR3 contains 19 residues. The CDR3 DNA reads TGTGCCAGCAGTGAAGGAGTCCCGGGACAGGGGGAGGGGAATGAAAAACTGTTTTTT. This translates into CASSEGVPGQGEGNEKLFF.

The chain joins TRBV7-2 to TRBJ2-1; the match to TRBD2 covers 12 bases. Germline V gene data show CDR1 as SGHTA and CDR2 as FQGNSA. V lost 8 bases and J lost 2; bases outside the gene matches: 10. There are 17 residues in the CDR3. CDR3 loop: CASARGASGRAYNEQFF. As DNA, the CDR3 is TGTGCCAGCGCCAGGGGGGCTAGCGGGAGGGCCTACAATGAGCAGTTCTTC.

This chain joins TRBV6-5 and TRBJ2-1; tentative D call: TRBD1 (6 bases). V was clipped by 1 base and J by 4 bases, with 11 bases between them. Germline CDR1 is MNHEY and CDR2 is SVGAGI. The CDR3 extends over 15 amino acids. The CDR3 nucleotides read TGTGCCAGCAGTTACTTGCCGACAGGATACAATGAGCAGTTCTTC. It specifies CASSYLPTGYNEQFF.

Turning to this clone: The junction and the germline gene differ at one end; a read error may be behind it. Here the CDR3 DNA reads TGCGCCAGCAGCCCGCGGGGGTCAAACCGGGACTACTGTTTT. Its protein is CASSPRGSNRDYCF. The chain has TRBV10-2 and TRBJ2-3, with 7 bases aligning to TRBD2. CDR3 length: 14 residues. Per germline, CDR1 WSHSY and CDR2 SAAADI.

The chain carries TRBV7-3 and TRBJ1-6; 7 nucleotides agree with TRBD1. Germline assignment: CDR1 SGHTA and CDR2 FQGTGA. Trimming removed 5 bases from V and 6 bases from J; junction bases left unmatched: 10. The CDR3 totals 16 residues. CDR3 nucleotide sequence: TGTGCCAGCAGCCCCGGGAGGGGGCTAAGTAATTCACCCCTCCACTTT. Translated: CASSPGRGLSNSPLHF.

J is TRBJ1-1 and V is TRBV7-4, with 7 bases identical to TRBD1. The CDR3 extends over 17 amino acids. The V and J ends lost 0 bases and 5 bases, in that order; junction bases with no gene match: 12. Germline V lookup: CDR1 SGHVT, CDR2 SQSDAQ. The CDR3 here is CASSLARGRRGRTEAFF. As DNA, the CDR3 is TGTGCCAGCAGCTTAGCTCGCGGGAGGAGGGGGCGAACTGAAGCTTTCTTT.

DNA for the CDR3: TGTGCCAGCTCACCAGAAGGACCGGGCTGGGGTAATGAAAAACTGTTTTTT. It translates to CASSPEGPGWGNEKLFF. The chain is built from TRBV18 and TRBJ1-4; D is ambiguous. Trimming removed 2 bases at V and 4 bases at J, with 17 bases between. There are 17 residues in the CDR3. CDR1 is KGHSH, CDR2 LQKENI, per germline.

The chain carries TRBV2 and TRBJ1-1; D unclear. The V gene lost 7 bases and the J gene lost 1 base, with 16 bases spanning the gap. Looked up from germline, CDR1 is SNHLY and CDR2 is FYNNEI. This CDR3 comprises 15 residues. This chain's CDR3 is CASIGRRSRNTEAFF. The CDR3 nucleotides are TGTGCCAGCATAGGTAGAAGGAGTAGGAACACTGAAGCTTTCTTT.

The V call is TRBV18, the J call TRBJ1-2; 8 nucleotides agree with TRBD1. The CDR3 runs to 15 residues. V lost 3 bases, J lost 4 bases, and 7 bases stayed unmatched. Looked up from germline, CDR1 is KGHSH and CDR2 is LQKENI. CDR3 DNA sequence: TGTGCCAGCTCACCGCAGGGGGCGCGAGGCTATGGCTACACCTTC. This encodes CASSPQGARGYGYTF.

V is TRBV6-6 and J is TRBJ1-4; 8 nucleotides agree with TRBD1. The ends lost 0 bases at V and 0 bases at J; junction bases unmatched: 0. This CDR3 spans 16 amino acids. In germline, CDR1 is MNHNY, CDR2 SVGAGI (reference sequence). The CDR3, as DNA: TGTGCCAGCAGTTACTCGGACAGGGCAACTAATGAAAAACTGTTTTTT. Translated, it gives CASSYSDRATNEKLFF.

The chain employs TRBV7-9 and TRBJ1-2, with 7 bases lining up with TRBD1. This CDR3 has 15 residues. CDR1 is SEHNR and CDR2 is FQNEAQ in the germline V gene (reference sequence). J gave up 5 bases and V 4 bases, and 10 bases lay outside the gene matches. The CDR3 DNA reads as TGTGCCAGCAGCTCGACGGCACAGGGGAAGTATGGCTACACCTTC. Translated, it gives CASSSTAQGKYGYTF.

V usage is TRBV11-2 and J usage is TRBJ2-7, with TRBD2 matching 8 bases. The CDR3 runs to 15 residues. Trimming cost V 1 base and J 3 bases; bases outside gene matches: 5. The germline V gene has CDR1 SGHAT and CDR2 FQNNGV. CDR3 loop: CASSLASSGFYEQYF. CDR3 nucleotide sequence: TGTGCCAGCAGCTTAGCGTCTAGCGGGTTCTACGAGCAGTACTTC. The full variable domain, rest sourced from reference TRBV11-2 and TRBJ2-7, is EAGVAQSPRYKIIEKRQSVAFWCNPISGHATLYWYQQILGQGPKLLIQFQNNGVVDDSQLPKDRFSAERLKGVDSTLKIQPAKLEDSAVYLCASSLASSGFYEQYFGPGTRLTVT.

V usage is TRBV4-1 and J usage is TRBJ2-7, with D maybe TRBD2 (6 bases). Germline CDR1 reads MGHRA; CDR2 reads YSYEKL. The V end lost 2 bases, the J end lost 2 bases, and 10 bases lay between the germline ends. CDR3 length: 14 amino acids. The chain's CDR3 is CASSQPGLAYEQYF. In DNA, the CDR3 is TGCGCCAGCAGCCAACCGGGACTTGCCTACGAGCAGTACTTC.

The CDR3 region is CASSEGIKAFF. The CDR3 nucleotides are TGTGCCAGCAGTGAAGGGATAAAAGCTTTCTTT. This sequence joins TRBV6-8 and TRBJ1-1; the D is unclear. Per the germline V gene, CDR1 is MNHGY and CDR2 is SAAAGT. Trimming stripped 5 bases from V and 9 bases from J, with 10 bases between. This CDR3 contains 11 residues.

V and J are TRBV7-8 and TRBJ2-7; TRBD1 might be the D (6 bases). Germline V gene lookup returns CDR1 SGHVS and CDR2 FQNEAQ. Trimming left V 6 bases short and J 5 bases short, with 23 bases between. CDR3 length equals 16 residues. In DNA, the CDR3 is TGTGCCAGCAGTCAACTTTTGAGACAGGTATACGACGAGCAGTACTTC. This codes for CASSQLLRQVYDEQYF.